Described below is a single T cell receptor beta chain sequence and its context. Its antigen is unknown. cDNA was produced in eight separate reactions per sample. Template switching appended UMIs that held a 6-nucleotide sample barcode. For each CDR3 protein, TCRdb gives one entry from its re-call of the 5' RACE reads, without DNA. The sample has 300,000 to 450,000 distinct CDR3 sequences. The data derive from a study of monozygotic twins with inflammatory bowel disease. Overall study results and limits: Patients with IBD had less TCRbeta diversity (inverse Simpson) than their healthy co-twins.

This CDR3 has 16 amino acids. Investigators pulled total RNA out of whole blood and did not sort T cells. The chain links TRBV21-1 to TRBJ2-7. TRBV21-1 is reported as a pseudogene. The sequencing input was blood. The TCR sequence derives from a human donor with ulcerative colitis or Crohn's disease, or a healthy co-twin of an affected twin (not recorded which). CDR3 amino acids: CASSKYVGRSSIEQYF.